This passage covers 30 T cell receptor beta chains from one sample sequenced in a study of OX40 agonist ivuxolimab in advanced cancers. Sequencing was performed with immunoSEQ multiplex PCR; in TCRdb, only in-frame clones are kept and a portion is missing. The sample yields 68,000 or so clones, roughly 80% seen once. The material was CD4+ or CD8+ T cells sorted from blood, obtained in a trial of the OX40 agonist ivuxolimab. The receptors derive from an adult with an advanced solid tumor such as melanoma, head and neck, liver or kidney cancer.

The J gene is TRBJ1-5, the V gene TRBV6-6; D not resolved. Germline CDR1 MNHNY, CDR2 SVGAGI (reference sequence). This CDR3 has 14 residues. Trimming took off 7 bases at V and 5 bases at J, with 15 bases between the two ends. The CDR3 nucleotides are TGTGCCAGCACCCCCCGGACGGCTGATCAGCCCCAGCATTTT. It codes for CASTPRTADQPQHF.

V usage is TRBV19 and J usage is TRBJ1-2; D remains ambiguous. Germline V gene lookup returns CDR1 LNHDA and CDR2 SQIVND (reference sequence). V lost 3 bases and J lost 4, with 6 bases in between. The CDR3 has 12 residues. CDR3 nucleotides: TGTGCCAGTAGTATGTCTCTCTATGGCTACACCTTC. It specifies CASSMSLYGYTF. Based on the CDR3 plus reference TRBV19 and TRBJ1-2, the full variable domain is DGGITQSPKYLFRKEGQNVTLSCEQNLNHDAMYWYRQDPGQGLRLIYYSQIVNDFQKGDIAEGYSVSREKKESFPLTVTSAQKNPTAFYLCASSMSLYGYTFGSGTRLTVV.

The chain joins TRBV7-8 to TRBJ2-7, with D unresolved. Trimming removed 2 bases at V and 0 bases at J, with 5 bases between. CDR3 length: 13 residues. Germline V gene sequence: CDR1 SGHVS, CDR2 FQNEAQ. CDR3 DNA sequence: TGTGCCAGCAGCTTAACCAGCTCCTACGAGCAGTACGTC. Translated: CASSLTSSYEQYV.

V is TRBV7-6 and J is TRBJ2-2; 16 nucleotides line up with TRBD2. The CDR3 contains 18 residues. The germline V gene encodes CDR1 SGHVS and CDR2 FNYEAQ. V trimming: 5 bases; J trimming: 4 bases; junction bases outside the gene matches: 7. CDR3 region: CASSNTGTSGGVTGELFF. The CDR3 bases are TGTGCCAGCAGCAACACCGGGACTAGCGGGGGGGTCACCGGGGAGCTGTTTTTT. The entire variable domain, with the rest obtained from reference TRBV7-6 and TRBJ2-2, is as follows: GAGVSQSPRYKVTKRGQDVALRCDPISGHVSLYWYRQALGQGPEFLTYFNYEAQQDKSGLPNDRFSAERPEGSISTLTIQRTEQRDSAMYRCASSNTGTSGGVTGELFFGEGSRLTVL.

The chain is built from TRBV30 and TRBJ2-7; 7 bases fit TRBD1. CDR3 length: 15 amino acids. Germline trimming cut 1 base from V and 0 bases from J; bases unmatched to any gene: 6. From germline, CDR1 is GTSNPN and CDR2 SVGIG (reference sequence). The CDR3 sequence is CAWSGDRASSYEQYF. The CDR3 DNA follows: TGTGCCTGGAGTGGCGACAGGGCGAGCTCCTACGAGCAGTACTTC.

The gene calls are TRBV7-9 and TRBJ2-5; TRBD2 aligns across 9 bases. The germline CDR1 and CDR2 sequences are SEHNR and FQNEAQ (reference sequence). V dropped 4 bases and J dropped 4; count of bases not matched to a gene: 7. The CDR3 has 15 residues. CDR3 DNA sequence: TGTGCCAGCAGCTACCCTGGGACTAGCCCAGAGACCCAGTACTTC. Protein sequence: CASSYPGTSPETQYF.

The rearrangement links TRBV6-1 to TRBJ1-6, with a tentative D call TRBD1 (6 bases). Germline V gives CDR1 MNHNS, CDR2 SASEGT. This CDR3 comprises 13 residues. With 3 bases removed from V and 14 bases from J, the gap between germline ends came to 14 bases. CDR3 nucleotides: TGTGCCAGCAGTGAGGGGGCGGGGGAGGCCCTCCACTTT. Its translation is CASSEGAGEALHF.

The chain links TRBV19 to TRBJ1-3, with unresolved D. Looked up from germline, CDR1 is LNHDA and CDR2 is SQIVND (reference sequence). The CDR3 loop spans 12 amino acids. V lost 5 bases and J 3 bases, leaving 5 bases between the germline ends. The CDR3 reads CASSAVGNTIYF. The CDR3 bases are TGTGCCAGTAGTGCGGTTGGAAACACCATATATTTT.

Written as DNA, the CDR3 is TGTGCCAGCTCACACGGGACAGGGAACACCGGGGAGCTGTTTTTT. Translation gives CASSHGTGNTGELFF. The chain has TRBV18 and TRBJ2-2, with 8 positions matching TRBD1. V lost 4 bases and J lost 1; bases outside the gene matches: 2. Germline V gene lookup returns CDR1 KGHSH and CDR2 LQKENI. The CDR3 totals 15 residues.

This chain uses TRBV7-3 with TRBJ2-2; 8 nucleotides match TRBD2. Per the germline V gene, CDR1 is SGHTA and CDR2 is FQGTGA. J was trimmed by 6 bases and V by 3 bases; bases with no gene match: 6. This CDR3 has 15 amino acids. The CDR3 DNA reads as TGTGCCAGCAGCTTGAGAGCGGGAGCTGCCGGGGAGCTGTTTTTT. Protein: CASSLRAGAAGELFF.

The chain employs TRBV7-2 and TRBJ1-3, with D perhaps TRBD1 (5 bases). V was trimmed by 5 bases and J by 1 base, leaving 12 bases between them. Per the germline V gene, CDR1 is SGHTA and CDR2 is FQGNSA. There are 15 residues in the CDR3. This CDR3 is CASSPTGGSGNTIYF. In nucleotides, the CDR3 is TGTGCCAGCAGCCCGACGGGGGGATCTGGAAACACCATATATTTT. Complete variable domain (other parts from reference TRBV7-2 and TRBJ1-3): GAGVSQSPSNKVTEKGKDVELRCDPISGHTALYWYRQSLGQGLEFLIYFQGNSAPDKSGLPSDRFSAERTGGSVSTLTIQRTQQEDSAVYLCASSPTGGSGNTIYFGEGSWLTVV.

This chain connects TRBV7-2 to TRBJ2-3, with 8 bases matching TRBD2. Germline CDR1 SGHTA, CDR2 FQGNSA. Germline trimming cut 2 bases from V and 8 bases from J; bases unmatched to any gene: 9. The CDR3 extends over 15 amino acids. The CDR3 DNA sequence: TGTGCCAGCAGCTTAACGGGAGGGCCGACCTCTACGCAGTATTTT. Protein sequence: CASSLTGGPTSTQYF.

The CDR3 region has the DNA TGTGCCAGCAGCCGGAGACAGGGAGTTGAAAAAACAGATACGCAGTATTTT. Its protein is CASSRRQGVEKTDTQYF. The rearrangement joins TRBV5-4 to TRBJ2-3; 7 nucleotides align to TRBD1. The V and J ends lost 4 bases and 3 bases, in that order; junction bases with no gene match: 14. CDR3 length: 17 residues. CDR1 is SGHNT, CDR2 YYREEE, per germline (reference sequence).

The V call is TRBV27, the J call TRBJ2-1; 7 nucleotides match TRBD2. CDR3 length: 15 residues. J was trimmed by 1 base and V by 9 bases; bases with no gene match: 9. Germline values: CDR1 MNHEY, CDR2 SMNVEV (reference sequence). The CDR3 DNA sequence: TGTGCCAGTGCCCTAGCGGCGACGTCCTACAATGAGCAGTTCTTC. It is translated as CASALAATSYNEQFF.

V is TRBV27 and J is TRBJ1-2, with 12 nucleotides matching TRBD1. The CDR3 spans 13 residues. The germline CDR1 and CDR2 sequences are MNHEY and SMNVEV (reference sequence). After removal of 8 bases from V and 8 bases from J, the junction contained 6 bases not matched to a gene. The CDR3 DNA reads as TGTGCCAGCGGGGGACAGGGGGCTCGCGGCTACACCTTC. This gives the protein CASGGQGARGYTF.

The chain employs TRBV9 and TRBJ2-1; the D is unclear. Trimming took off 0 bases at V and 10 bases at J, with 8 bases between the two ends. The CDR3 is 12 amino acids. Germline lookup yields CDR1 SGDLS and CDR2 YYNGEE. The CDR3 DNA sequence: TGTGCCAGCAGCGTAGAAGTGGGCGAGCAGTTCTTC. It codes for CASSVEVGEQFF.

This clone was recorded a few times. The gene calls are TRBV2 and TRBJ1-2, with TRBD1 matching 7 bases. This CDR3 region has 13 residues. V shed 4 bases, J shed 8 bases, and the junction held 7 bases outside the gene matches. The germline gives CDR1 SNHLY, CDR2 FYNNEI. The CDR3 bases are TGTGCCAGCAGTGGCCTACAGGGGACGGGCTACACCTTC. As protein: CASSGLQGTGYTF.

This clone was seen just once. This chain connects TRBV27 to TRBJ1-5; 8 bases line up with TRBD1. V gave up 6 bases and J gave up 4 bases; unmatched junction bases: 5. The CDR3 is 14 amino acids. The V gene's germline CDR1 is MNHEY and CDR2 SMNVEV (reference sequence). The CDR3 spells CASSPGQGNQPQHF. The CDR3 nucleotides read TGTGCCAGCAGCCCCGGACAGGGAAATCAGCCCCAGCATTTT.

This clone was counted only a few times. CDR3 sequence (DNA): TGCGCCAGCAGCTGGGGGACAGGGGCCCCTAATGAGCAGTTCTTC. This encodes CASSWGTGAPNEQFF. The V gene is TRBV5-1, the J gene TRBJ2-1; 10 bases fit TRBD1. The length of the CDR3 is 15 residues. V lost 3 bases and J lost 7; bases outside the gene matches: 7. Germline CDR1 reads SGHRS; CDR2 reads YFSETQ.

The CDR3 coding sequence is TGTGCCAGCAGTGAAGCCTACAGGGGGCGGACTAATGAAAAACTGTTTTTT. Amino acid sequence: CASSEAYRGRTNEKLFF. The gene calls are TRBV2 and TRBJ1-4, with 9 bases identical to TRBD1. With V trimmed by 0 bases and J by 2 bases, 4 bases remained unmatched. CDR1 and CDR2 (germline): SNHLY, FYNNEI. The CDR3 extends over 17 amino acids.

This clone was seen just once. The chain combines TRBV19 with TRBJ2-5; 8 nucleotides match TRBD2. There are 15 residues in the CDR3. The germline V gene has CDR1 LNHDA and CDR2 SQIVND (reference sequence). Trimming took 5 bases from V and 7 from J; bases not matched to a gene: 12. The CDR3 sequence is CASSSRLAGGATQYF. CDR3 in DNA: TGTGCCAGTAGTTCGCGGCTAGCGGGCGGCGCGACCCAGTACTTC.

The chain links TRBV18 to TRBJ1-5, with D possibly being TRBD1 (6 bases). Germline V gene data show CDR1 as KGHSH and CDR2 as LQKENI. The CDR3 is made up of 16 amino acids. Between the trimmed V and J ends, which lost 3 bases and 1 base, there was a span of 13 bases. In nucleotides, the CDR3 is TGTGCCAGCTCACCGCAACAGGGCTCAAGCAATCAGCCCCAGCATTTT. It codes for CASSPQQGSSNQPQHF.

This clone was observed a few times. The chain links TRBV2 to TRBJ1-5; a possible D gene is TRBD1 (5 bases). The CDR3 is made up of 12 amino acids. The V gene's germline CDR1 is SNHLY and CDR2 FYNNEI. The ends were cut back, 6 bases at V and 5 bases at J, with 8 bases in the middle. The CDR3: CASRGEYQPQHF. DNA of the CDR3: TGTGCCAGCAGGGGGGAGTATCAGCCCCAGCATTTT. Drawing the rest from reference TRBV2 and TRBJ1-5, the complete variable domain is EPEVTQTPSHQVTQMGQEVILRCVPISNHLYFYWYRQILGQKVEFLVSFYNNEISEKSEIFDDQFSVERPDGSNFTLKIRSTKLEDSAMYFCASRGEYQPQHFGDGTRLSIL.

On this clone itself: Other nucleotide sequences in the sample specify the same CDR3. This chain's CDR3 is CASSPLPATNEKLFF. CDR3 coding DNA: TGTGCCAGCTCACCATTACCCGCAACTAATGAAAAACTGTTTTTT. The chain joins TRBV18 to TRBJ1-4, with D unresolved. Germline lookup yields CDR1 KGHSH and CDR2 LQKENI. There are 15 residues in the CDR3. V lost 2 bases to trimming and J lost 0 bases, with 7 bases between them.

The chain is built from TRBV28 and TRBJ1-5, with 9 bases identical to TRBD1. Germline V gene sequence: CDR1 MDHEN, CDR2 SYDVKM. The length of the CDR3 is 13 residues. V trimming: 7 bases; J trimming: 7 bases; junction bases outside the gene matches: 5. The CDR3: CASKTGGGQPQHF. Written as DNA, the CDR3 is TGTGCCAGCAAGACAGGGGGAGGGCAGCCCCAGCATTTT.

The V and J genes are TRBV4-1 and TRBJ1-2; 9 bases line up with TRBD1. This CDR3 comprises 15 residues. V dropped 1 base and J dropped 8; count of bases not matched to a gene: 8. The germline V gene has CDR1 MGHRA and CDR2 YSYEKL. The CDR3 bases are TGCGCCAGCAGCCAAGGGACAGGGGCAGGATACGGCTACACCTTC. Translation: CASSQGTGAGYGYTF.

The chain combines TRBV7-2 with TRBJ2-5; possibly TRBD1 or TRBD2 for D (6 bases each). Per the germline V gene, CDR1 is SGHTA and CDR2 is FQGNSA. Trimming took 1 base from V and 1 from J, leaving 13 bases between them. The CDR3 is 16 residues long. CDR3 DNA sequence: TGTGCCAGCAGCTTAGTTGGGGGGCCAAGCCAAGAGACCCAGTACTTC. Translating gives CASSLVGGPSQETQYF.

The chain uses TRBV5-1 and TRBJ2-1, with 10 nucleotides matching TRBD2. The CDR3 covers 15 residues. Germline lookup yields CDR1 SGHRS and CDR2 YFSETQ. The junction had 3 bases not matched to a gene; V was cut back by 4 bases and J by 2 bases. CDR3 sequence reads: CASSTSGAPYNEQFF. CDR3 nucleotides: TGCGCCAGCAGCACTAGCGGGGCCCCCTACAATGAGCAGTTCTTC.

This chain uses TRBV28 with TRBJ2-3; D ambiguous. Germline loops: CDR1 MDHEN, CDR2 SYDVKM. V was cut by 5 bases and J by 2 bases, with 17 bases left in between. The length of the CDR3 is 16 residues. CDR3 DNA: TGTGCCAGCAGTCCGCCCCTCAGCGAACTCACAGATACGCAGTATTTT. Translated, it gives CASSPPLSELTDTQYF.

The V gene is TRBV30, the J gene TRBJ1-3; 7 nucleotides line up with TRBD1. This CDR3 has 15 residues. Germline V CDR1 and CDR2: GTSNPN, SVGIG (reference sequence). The V and J ends lost 0 bases and 7 bases, in that order; junction bases with no gene match: 9. The CDR3 reads CAWSVGDSYGNTIYF. The CDR3 DNA follows: TGTGCCTGGAGTGTAGGGGACAGTTATGGGAACACCATATATTTT.